The 3 T cell receptor beta chains listed next were all sequenced from one sample in a study of technical replicates of blood from a handful of donors. Method: immunoSEQ multiplex PCR; TCRdb's copy keeps in-frame clones and lacks some. The repertoire has about 84,000 clones, about 92% of them found once; the top ten carry about 0.26%. The sample was T cells isolated from PBMCs. The receptors come from a human donor in good health.

CDR3 protein: CASSESVGGSRTDTQYF. CDR3 sequence (DNA): TGTGCCAGCAGTGAATCCGTTGGGGGCAGTCGCACAGATACGCAGTATTTT. V is TRBV2 and J is TRBJ2-3; D possibly corresponds to TRBD1 (6 bases). CDR1 is SNHLY, CDR2 FYNNEI, per germline. The V end lost 2 bases, the J end lost 1 base, and 16 bases lay between the germline ends. The CDR3 contains 17 residues.

CDR3 coding DNA: TGTGCCAGCAGTCTCCTGGCGGGGGGCTTAAATGAGCAGTTCTTC. Translated, it gives CASSLLAGGLNEQFF. This chain connects TRBV6-6 to TRBJ2-1, with 8 bases identical to TRBD2. This CDR3 has 15 residues. The ends lost 5 bases at V and 7 bases at J; junction bases unmatched: 10. In germline, CDR1 is MNHNY, CDR2 SVGAGI (reference sequence).

About this clone itself: At one boundary the junction diverges from the germline segment, which might be a read error. The genes are TRBV6-1 and TRBJ2-5, with D maybe TRBD2 (5 bases). The CDR3 extends over 14 amino acids. The germline gives CDR1 MNHNS, CDR2 SASEGT. CDR3: CASREIARGEAQYF. The CDR3 DNA sequence: TGTGCCAGCAGAGAAATAGCCCGGGGAGAGGCCCAGTACTTC.